The T cell receptor (beta chain) under discussion was sequenced for a study of blood T cell repertoires in COVID-19. Clones were sequenced by immunoSEQ multiplex PCR, and TCRdb holds only the in-frame ones, with some missing. Of 55,000 to 70,000 clones listed, about nine tenths are singletons. Sample: peripheral blood. This clonotype originated in a woman in her 70s with active COVID-19.

The CDR3 region has the DNA TGTGCCAGCAGCTTAGCCGCAGGGCTCAGCTCCTACGAGCAGTACTTC. The encoded protein is CASSLAAGLSSYEQYF. J is TRBJ2-7 and V is TRBV7-2; perhaps TRBD1 as D (5 bases). V lost 0 bases and J 0 bases, leaving 12 bases between the germline ends. The CDR3 totals 16 residues. The germline CDR1 and CDR2 sequences are SGHTA and FQGNSA.